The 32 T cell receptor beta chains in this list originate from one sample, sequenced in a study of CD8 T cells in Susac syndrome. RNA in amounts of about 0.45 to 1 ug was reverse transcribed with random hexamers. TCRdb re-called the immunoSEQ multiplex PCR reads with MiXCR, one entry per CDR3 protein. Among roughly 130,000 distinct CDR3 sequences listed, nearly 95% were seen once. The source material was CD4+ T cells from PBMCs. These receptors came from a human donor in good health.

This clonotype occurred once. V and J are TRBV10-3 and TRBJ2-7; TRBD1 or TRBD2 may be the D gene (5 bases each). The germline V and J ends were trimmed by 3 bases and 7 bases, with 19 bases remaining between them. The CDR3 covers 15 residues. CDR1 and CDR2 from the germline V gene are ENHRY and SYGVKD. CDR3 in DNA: TGTGCCATCAGTGAAAGTGGGACGGACCTGGAGGAGCAGTACTTC. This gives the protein CAISESGTDLEEQYF.

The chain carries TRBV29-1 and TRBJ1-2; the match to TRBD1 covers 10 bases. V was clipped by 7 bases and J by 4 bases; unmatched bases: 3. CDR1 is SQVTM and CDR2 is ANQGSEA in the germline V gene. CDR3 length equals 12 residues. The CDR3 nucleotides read TGCAGCGCAGGACAGGGGGGCTATGGCTACACCTTC. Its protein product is CSAGQGGYGYTF.

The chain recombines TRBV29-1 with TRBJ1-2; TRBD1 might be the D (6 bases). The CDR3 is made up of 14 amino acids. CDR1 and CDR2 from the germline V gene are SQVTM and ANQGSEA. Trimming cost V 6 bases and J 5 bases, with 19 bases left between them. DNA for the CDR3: TGCAGCGTAGTAGGGGACACTCTAGGATATGGCTACACCTTC. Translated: CSVVGDTLGYGYTF.

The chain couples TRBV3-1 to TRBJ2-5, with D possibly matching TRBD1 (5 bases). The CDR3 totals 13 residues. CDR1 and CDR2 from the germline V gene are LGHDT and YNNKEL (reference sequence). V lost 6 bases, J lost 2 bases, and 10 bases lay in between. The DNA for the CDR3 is TGTGCCAGCAGGCCAGGGTTACAAGAGACCCAGTACTTC. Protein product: CASRPGLQETQYF.

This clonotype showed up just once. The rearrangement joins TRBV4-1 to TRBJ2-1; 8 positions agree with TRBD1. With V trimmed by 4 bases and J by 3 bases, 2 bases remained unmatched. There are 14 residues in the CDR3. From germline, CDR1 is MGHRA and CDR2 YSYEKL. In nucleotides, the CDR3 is TGCGCCAGCAGCCTGGACAGGGTCTACAATGAGCAGTTCTTC. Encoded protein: CASSLDRVYNEQFF.

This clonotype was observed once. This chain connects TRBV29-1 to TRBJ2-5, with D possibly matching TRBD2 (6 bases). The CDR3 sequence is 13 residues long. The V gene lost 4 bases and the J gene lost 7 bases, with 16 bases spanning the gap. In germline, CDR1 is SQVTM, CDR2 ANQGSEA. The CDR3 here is CSVGPGAGGTQYF. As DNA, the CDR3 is TGCAGCGTTGGTCCTGGAGCCGGGGGGACCCAGTACTTC.

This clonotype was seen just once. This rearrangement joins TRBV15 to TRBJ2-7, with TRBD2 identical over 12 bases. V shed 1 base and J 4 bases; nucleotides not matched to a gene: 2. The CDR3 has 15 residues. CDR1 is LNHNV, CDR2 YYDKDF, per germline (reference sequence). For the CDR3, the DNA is TGTGCCACCAGCAGAGGGACTAGCGGGATTTACGAGCAGTACTTC. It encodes CATSRGTSGIYEQYF.

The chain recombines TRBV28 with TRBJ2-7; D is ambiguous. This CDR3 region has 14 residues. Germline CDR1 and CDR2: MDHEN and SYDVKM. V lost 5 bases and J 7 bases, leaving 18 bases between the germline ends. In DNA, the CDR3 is TGTGCCAGCAGTCCCCAGGTAGGGATGAGGGAGCAGTACTTC. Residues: CASSPQVGMREQYF.

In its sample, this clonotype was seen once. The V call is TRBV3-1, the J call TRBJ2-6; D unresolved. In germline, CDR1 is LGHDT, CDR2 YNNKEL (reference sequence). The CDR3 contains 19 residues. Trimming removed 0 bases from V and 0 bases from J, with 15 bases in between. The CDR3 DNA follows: TGTGCCAGCAGCCAAGATTCCCCCATAGGGTACTCTGGGGCCAACGTCCTGACTTTC. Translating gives CASSQDSPIGYSGANVLTF.

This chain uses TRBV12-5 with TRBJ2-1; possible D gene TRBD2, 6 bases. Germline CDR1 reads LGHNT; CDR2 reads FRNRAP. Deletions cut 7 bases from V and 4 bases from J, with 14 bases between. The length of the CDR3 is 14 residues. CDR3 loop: CASASPAGYNEQFF. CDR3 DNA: TGTGCTAGTGCCTCGCCGGCGGGATACAATGAGCAGTTCTTC.

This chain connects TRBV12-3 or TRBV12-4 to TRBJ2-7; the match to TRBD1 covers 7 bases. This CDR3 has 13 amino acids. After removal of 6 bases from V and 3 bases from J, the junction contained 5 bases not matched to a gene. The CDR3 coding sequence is TGTGCCAGCAGCACAGGGGATTACTACGAGCAGTACTTC. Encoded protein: CASSTGDYYEQYF.

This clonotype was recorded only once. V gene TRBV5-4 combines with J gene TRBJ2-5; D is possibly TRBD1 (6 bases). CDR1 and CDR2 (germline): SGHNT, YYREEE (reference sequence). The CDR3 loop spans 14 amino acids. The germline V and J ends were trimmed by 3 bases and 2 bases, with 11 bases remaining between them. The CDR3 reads CASSSQRGQETQYF. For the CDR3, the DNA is TGTGCCAGCAGCTCCCAGAGGGGGCAAGAGACCCAGTACTTC.

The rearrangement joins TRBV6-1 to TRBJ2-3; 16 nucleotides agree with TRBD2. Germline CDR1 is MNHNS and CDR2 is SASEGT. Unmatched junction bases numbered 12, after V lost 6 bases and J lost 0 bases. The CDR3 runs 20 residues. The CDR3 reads CASRGTGGLAGGMSTDTQYF. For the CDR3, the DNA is TGTGCCAGCAGGGGGACAGGGGGACTAGCGGGAGGGATGAGCACAGATACGCAGTATTTT.

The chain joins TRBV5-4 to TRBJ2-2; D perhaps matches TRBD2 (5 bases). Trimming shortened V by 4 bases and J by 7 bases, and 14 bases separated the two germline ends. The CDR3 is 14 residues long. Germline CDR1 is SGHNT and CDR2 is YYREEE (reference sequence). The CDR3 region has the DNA TGTGCCAGCAGCGAGGGAAGCGTAATCGGGGAGCTGTTTTTT. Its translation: CASSEGSVIGELFF.

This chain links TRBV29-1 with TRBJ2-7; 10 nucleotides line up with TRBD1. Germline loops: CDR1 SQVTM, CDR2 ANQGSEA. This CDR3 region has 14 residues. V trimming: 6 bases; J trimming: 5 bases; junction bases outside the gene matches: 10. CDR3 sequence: CSVFVRDRGHEQYF. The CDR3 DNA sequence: TGCAGCGTCTTTGTCCGGGACAGGGGTCACGAGCAGTACTTC.

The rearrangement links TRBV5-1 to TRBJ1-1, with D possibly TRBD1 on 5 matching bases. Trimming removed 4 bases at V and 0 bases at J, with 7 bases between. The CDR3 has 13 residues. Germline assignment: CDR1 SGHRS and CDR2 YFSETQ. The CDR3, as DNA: TGCGCCAGCAGCGTGACAGTGAACACTGAAGCTTTCTTT. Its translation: CASSVTVNTEAFF.

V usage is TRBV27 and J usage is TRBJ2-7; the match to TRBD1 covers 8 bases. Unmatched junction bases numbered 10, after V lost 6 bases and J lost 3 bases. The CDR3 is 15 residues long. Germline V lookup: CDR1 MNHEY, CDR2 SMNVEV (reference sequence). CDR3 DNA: TGTGCCAGCAGACGTCTTATGACAGGGGACTACGAGCAGTACTTC. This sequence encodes CASRRLMTGDYEQYF.

For the CDR3, the DNA is TGTGCCAGCAGTTTGATCAGTCCGTCCTACGAGCAGTACTTC. Translating it yields CASSLISPSYEQYF. This chain connects TRBV28 to TRBJ2-7; D unresolved. V was shortened by 3 bases and J by 1 base, with 10 bases between the two germline ends. CDR3 length: 14 amino acids. CDR1 and CDR2 (germline): MDHEN, SYDVKM.

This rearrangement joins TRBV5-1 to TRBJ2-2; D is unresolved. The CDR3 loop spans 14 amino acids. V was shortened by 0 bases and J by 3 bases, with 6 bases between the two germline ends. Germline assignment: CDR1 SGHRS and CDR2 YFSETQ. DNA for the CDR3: TGCGCCAGCAGCTTGGGGCTGGACACCGGGGAGCTGTTTTTT. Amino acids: CASSLGLDTGELFF.

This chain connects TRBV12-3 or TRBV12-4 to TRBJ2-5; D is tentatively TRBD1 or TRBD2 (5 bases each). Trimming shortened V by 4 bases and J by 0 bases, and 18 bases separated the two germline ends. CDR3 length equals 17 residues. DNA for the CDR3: TGTGCCAGCAGTTCCCGGCCGCCCCTGGGGGACCAAGAGACCCAGTACTTC. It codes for CASSSRPPLGDQETQYF.

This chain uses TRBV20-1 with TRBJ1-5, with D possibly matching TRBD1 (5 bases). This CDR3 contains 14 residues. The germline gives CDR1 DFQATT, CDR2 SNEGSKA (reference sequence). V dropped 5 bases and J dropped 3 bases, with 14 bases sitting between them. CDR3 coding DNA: TGCAGTGCTCCCCGCGGCGGACACAATCAGCCCCAGCATTTT. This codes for CSAPRGGHNQPQHF.

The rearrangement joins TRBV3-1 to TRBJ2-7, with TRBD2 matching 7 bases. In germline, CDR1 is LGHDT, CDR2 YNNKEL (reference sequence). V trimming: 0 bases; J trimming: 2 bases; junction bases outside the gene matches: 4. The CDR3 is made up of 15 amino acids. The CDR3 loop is CASSQDGGSPYEQYF. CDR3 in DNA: TGTGCCAGCAGCCAAGACGGCGGGAGCCCCTACGAGCAGTACTTC.

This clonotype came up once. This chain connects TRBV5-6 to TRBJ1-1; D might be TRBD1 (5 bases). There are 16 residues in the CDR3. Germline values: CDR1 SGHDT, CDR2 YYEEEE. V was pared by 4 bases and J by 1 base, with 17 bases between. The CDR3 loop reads CASSPGARGRNTEAFF. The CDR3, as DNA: TGTGCCAGCAGCCCTGGGGCACGGGGAAGGAACACTGAAGCTTTCTTT. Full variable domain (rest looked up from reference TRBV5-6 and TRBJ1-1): DAGVTQSPTHLIKTRGQQVTLRCSPKSGHDTVSWYQQALGQGPQFIFQYYEEEERQRGNFPDRFSGHQFPNYSSELNVNALLLGDSALYLCASSPGARGRNTEAFFGQGTRLTVV.

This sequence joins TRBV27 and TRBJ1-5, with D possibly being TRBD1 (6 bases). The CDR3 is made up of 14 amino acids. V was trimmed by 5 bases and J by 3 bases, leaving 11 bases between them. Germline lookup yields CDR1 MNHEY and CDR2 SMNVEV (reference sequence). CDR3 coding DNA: TGTGCCAGCAGTCCATGGGACACCAATCAGCCCCAGCATTTT. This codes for CASSPWDTNQPQHF.

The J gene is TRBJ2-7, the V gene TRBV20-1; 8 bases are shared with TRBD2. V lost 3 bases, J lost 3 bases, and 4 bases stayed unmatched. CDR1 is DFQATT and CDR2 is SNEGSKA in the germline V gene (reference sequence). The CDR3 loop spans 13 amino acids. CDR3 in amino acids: CSARRTSSYEQYF. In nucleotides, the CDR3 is TGCAGTGCTAGGCGGACTAGCAGCTACGAGCAGTACTTC.

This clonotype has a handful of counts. The CDR3 coding sequence is TGTGCCAGCAGTCCCCCGGGGGGCTACGAGCAGTACTTC. It is translated as CASSPPGGYEQYF. The chain links TRBV6-5 to TRBJ2-7, with TRBD2 matching 7 bases. The CDR3 spans 13 residues. Germline values: CDR1 MNHEY, CDR2 SVGAGI. V lost 5 bases, J lost 3 bases, and 4 bases stayed unmatched.

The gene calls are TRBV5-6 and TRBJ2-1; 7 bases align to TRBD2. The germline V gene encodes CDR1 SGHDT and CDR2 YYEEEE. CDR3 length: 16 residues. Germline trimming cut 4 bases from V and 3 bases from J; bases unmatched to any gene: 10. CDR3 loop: CASSLEGGRLYNEQFF. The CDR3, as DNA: TGTGCCAGCAGCCTTGAGGGCGGGAGACTCTACAATGAGCAGTTCTTC. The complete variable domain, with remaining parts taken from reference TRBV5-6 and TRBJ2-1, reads DAGVTQSPTHLIKTRGQQVTLRCSPKSGHDTVSWYQQALGQGPQFIFQYYEEEERQRGNFPDRFSGHQFPNYSSELNVNALLLGDSALYLCASSLEGGRLYNEQFFGPGTRLTVL.

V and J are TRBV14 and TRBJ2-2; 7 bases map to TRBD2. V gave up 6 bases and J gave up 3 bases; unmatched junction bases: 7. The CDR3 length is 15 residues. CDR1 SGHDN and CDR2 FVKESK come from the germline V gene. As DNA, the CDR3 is TGTGCCAGCAGTCATCCACGGGGGGACACCGGGGAGCTGTTTTTT. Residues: CASSHPRGDTGELFF.

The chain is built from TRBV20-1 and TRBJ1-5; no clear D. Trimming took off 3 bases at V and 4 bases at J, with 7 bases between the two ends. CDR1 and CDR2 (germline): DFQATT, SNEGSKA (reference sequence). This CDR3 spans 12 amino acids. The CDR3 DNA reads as TGCAGTGCTAGTGGGGTTAATCAGCCCCAGCATTTT. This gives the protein CSASGVNQPQHF.

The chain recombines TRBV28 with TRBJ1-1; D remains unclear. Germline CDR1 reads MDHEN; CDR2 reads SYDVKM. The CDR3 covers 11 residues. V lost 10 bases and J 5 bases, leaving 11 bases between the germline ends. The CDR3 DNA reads TGTGCCACGAGAGGAGAAACTGAAGCTTTCTTT. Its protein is CATRGETEAFF.

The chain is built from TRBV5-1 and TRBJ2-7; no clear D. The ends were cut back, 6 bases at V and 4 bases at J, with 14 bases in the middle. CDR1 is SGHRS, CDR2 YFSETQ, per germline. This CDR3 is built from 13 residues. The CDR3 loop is CASISERFYEQYF. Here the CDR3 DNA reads TGCGCCAGCATCAGTGAGAGGTTTTACGAGCAGTACTTC.

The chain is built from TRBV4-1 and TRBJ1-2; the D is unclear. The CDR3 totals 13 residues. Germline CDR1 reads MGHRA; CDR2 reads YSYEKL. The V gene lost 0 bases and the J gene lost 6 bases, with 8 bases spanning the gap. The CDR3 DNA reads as TGCGCCAGCAGCCAAGAGAACGGGGATGGCTACACCTTC. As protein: CASSQENGDGYTF.